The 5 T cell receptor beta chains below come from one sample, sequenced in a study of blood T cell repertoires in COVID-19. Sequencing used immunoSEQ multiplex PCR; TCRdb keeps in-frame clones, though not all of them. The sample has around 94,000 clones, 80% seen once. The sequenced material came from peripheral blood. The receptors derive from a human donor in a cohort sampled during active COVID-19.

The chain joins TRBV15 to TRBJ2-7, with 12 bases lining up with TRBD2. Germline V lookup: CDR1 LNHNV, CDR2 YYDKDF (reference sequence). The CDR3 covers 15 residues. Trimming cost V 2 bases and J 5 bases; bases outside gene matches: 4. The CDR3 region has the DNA TGTGCCACCAGCAGATCGGGACTAGCGGGCAACGAGCAGTACTTC. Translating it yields CATSRSGLAGNEQYF.

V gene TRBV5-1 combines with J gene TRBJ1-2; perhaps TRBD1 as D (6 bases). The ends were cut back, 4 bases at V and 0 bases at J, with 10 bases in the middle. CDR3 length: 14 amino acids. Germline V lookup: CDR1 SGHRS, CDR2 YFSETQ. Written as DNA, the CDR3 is TGCGCCAGCAGCCTTACAGGGTCTAACTATGGCTACACCTTC. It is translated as CASSLTGSNYGYTF.

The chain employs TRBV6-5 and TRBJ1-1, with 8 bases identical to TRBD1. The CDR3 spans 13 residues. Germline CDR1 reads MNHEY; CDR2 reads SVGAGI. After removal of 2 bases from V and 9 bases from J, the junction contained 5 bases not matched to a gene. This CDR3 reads CASSYLGQEQAFF. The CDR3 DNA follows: TGTGCCAGCAGTTACCTGGGACAGGAACAAGCTTTCTTT.

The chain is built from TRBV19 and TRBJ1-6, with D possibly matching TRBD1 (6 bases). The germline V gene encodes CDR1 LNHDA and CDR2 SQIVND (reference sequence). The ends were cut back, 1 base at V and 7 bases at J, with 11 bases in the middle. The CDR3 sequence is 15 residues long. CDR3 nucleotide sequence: TGTGCCAGTAGTATAGGGACAGTCGGCAATTCACCCCTCCACTTT. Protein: CASSIGTVGNSPLHF.

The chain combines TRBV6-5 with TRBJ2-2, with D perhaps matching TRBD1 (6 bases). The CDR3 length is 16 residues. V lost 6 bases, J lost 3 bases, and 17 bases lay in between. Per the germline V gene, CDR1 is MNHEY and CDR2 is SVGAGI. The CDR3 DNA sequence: TGTGCCAGCAGCTACCAGGACAGACTGGACACCGGGGAGCTGTTTTTT. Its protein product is CASSYQDRLDTGELFF.